These 27 T cell receptor beta chains came from one sample sequenced in a study of T cell changes during pregnancy in multiple sclerosis. The data were produced by immunoSEQ multiplex PCR, yet TCRdb's version contains in-frame clones alone and is incomplete. The sample gives some 30,000 clones, 91% of which show up once; about 3.6% is in the top ten. The sample in question was CD8+ T cells from peripheral blood mononuclear cells, obtained in the second trimester of pregnancy. Receptors were obtained from a female donor in good health, enrolled as a control in a pregnancy study.

V gene TRBV7-3 combines with J gene TRBJ2-2; TRBD2 aligns across 10 bases. The germline V gene has CDR1 SGHTA and CDR2 FQGTGA. With 5 bases clipped from V and 6 bases from J, the junction kept 6 bases outside the gene matches. The CDR3 runs 15 residues. CDR3 in DNA: TGTGCCAGCAGCCAGAGCGGGGGGGCCGCCGGGGAGCTGTTTTTT. Translated, it gives CASSQSGGAAGELFF. Variable domain in full (rest from reference TRBV7-3 and TRBJ2-2): GAGVSQTPSNKVTEKGKYVELRCDPISGHTALYWYRQSLGQGPEFLIYFQGTGAADDSGLPNDRFFAVRPEGSVSTLKIQRTERGDSAVYLCASSQSGGAAGELFFGEGSRLTVL.

This clone was observed once. The V gene is TRBV7-8, the J gene TRBJ2-7, with 15 positions matching TRBD2. This CDR3 contains 15 residues. Germline V CDR1 and CDR2: SGHVS, FQNEAQ. The V and J ends lost 1 base and 7 bases, in that order; junction bases with no gene match: 2. CDR3 region: CASSLGTSGGVEQYF. CDR3 nucleotides: TGTGCCAGCAGCTTAGGGACTAGCGGGGGGGTTGAGCAGTACTTC. The full variable domain, in which reference TRBV7-8 and TRBJ2-7 provide the parts outside the CDR3, is GAGVSQSPRYKVAKRGQDVALRCDPISGHVSLFWYQQALGQGPEFLTYFQNEAQLDKSGLPSDRFFAERPEGSVSTLKIQRTQQEDSAVYLCASSLGTSGGVEQYFGPGTRLTVT.

CDR3 bases: TGCGCCAGCAGCCTCGGGGGGCAGCAGCCCACAGATACGCAGTATTTT. This encodes CASSLGGQQPTDTQYF. The chain recombines TRBV4-3 with TRBJ2-3, with a weak D call TRBD2 (7 bases). Trimming cost V 4 bases and J 2 bases, with 16 bases left between them. Germline-derived CDR1 and CDR2 are LGHNA and YSLEER. The CDR3 length is 16 residues.

DNA of the CDR3: TGTGCCAGCAGCTACCCGACGGGGGAAGACAGGTTCTTC. It is translated as CASSYPTGEDRFF. The chain recombines TRBV27 with TRBJ2-1, with a possible D match to TRBD2 (6 bases). There are 13 residues in the CDR3. The germline V gene encodes CDR1 MNHEY and CDR2 SMNVEV (reference sequence). V was shortened by 6 bases and J by 15 bases, with 21 bases between the two germline ends.

The chain couples TRBV9 to TRBJ1-2; D unclear. The CDR3 totals 13 residues. With 0 bases removed from V and 4 bases from J, the gap between germline ends came to 7 bases. CDR1 is SGDLS, CDR2 YYNGEE, per germline. For the CDR3, the DNA is TGTGCCAGCAGCGTAGACGAGGGCTATGGCTACACCTTC. As protein: CASSVDEGYGYTF.

This chain links TRBV18 with TRBJ1-6, with D tentatively TRBD1 (6 bases). Germline values: CDR1 KGHSH, CDR2 LQKENI. The CDR3 totals 17 residues. Trimming left V 3 bases short and J 0 bases short, with 12 bases between. The CDR3 DNA follows: TGTGCCAGCTCACCCGAAGGGGGAGACTCCTATAATTCACCCCTCCACTTT. It encodes CASSPEGGDSYNSPLHF.

A few counts support this clone. The chain has TRBV6-4 and TRBJ2-7; 8 positions agree with TRBD1. There are 16 residues in the CDR3. The germline V gene encodes CDR1 MRHNA and CDR2 SNTAGT. Trimming cost V 5 bases and J 5 bases; bases outside gene matches: 14. CDR3 amino acids: CASSSIPGTGGHEQYF. CDR3 DNA: TGTGCCAGCAGTTCAATCCCCGGGACAGGCGGCCACGAGCAGTACTTC.

This chain links TRBV4-2 with TRBJ1-2; weak D call: TRBD1 (6 bases). This CDR3 has 15 residues. Germline V gene sequence: CDR1 LGHNA, CDR2 YNFKEQ. The V end lost 1 base, the J end lost 3 bases, and 12 bases lay between the germline ends. The CDR3 loop is CASSQGEGVHYGYTF. CDR3 nucleotide sequence: TGTGCCAGCAGCCAAGGGGAGGGGGTGCACTATGGCTACACCTTC.

The chain recombines TRBV18 with TRBJ1-1; D gene unclear. V was cut by 0 bases and J by 5 bases, with 4 bases left in between. Germline V gene data show CDR1 as KGHSH and CDR2 as LQKENI. This CDR3 region has 12 residues. The CDR3 protein is CASSPPQTEAFF. As DNA, the CDR3 is TGTGCCAGCTCACCACCACAAACTGAAGCTTTCTTT.

This clone was observed a single time. V usage is TRBV18 and J usage is TRBJ2-7, with D tentatively TRBD2 (6 bases). The CDR3 is 13 amino acids. V lost 10 bases and J 2 bases, leaving 15 bases between the germline ends. Per germline, CDR1 KGHSH and CDR2 LQKENI. The CDR3 spells CAILGEVTYEQYF. DNA for the CDR3: TGTGCCATCTTAGGGGAGGTAACCTACGAGCAGTACTTC.

The chain joins TRBV5-1 to TRBJ2-3; 7 positions match TRBD2. CDR1 is SGHRS and CDR2 is YFSETQ in the germline V gene. The CDR3 sequence is 15 residues long. V lost 0 bases and J lost 3; bases outside the gene matches: 4. The CDR3 here is CASSLELAATDTQYF. In DNA form, the CDR3 reads TGCGCCAGCAGCTTGGAGCTAGCGGCGACAGATACGCAGTATTTT.

The CDR3 loop reads CASSYGQGTEAFF. The CDR3 coding sequence is TGTGCCAGCAGCTACGGACAGGGGACTGAAGCTTTCTTT. The chain combines TRBV7-3 with TRBJ1-1, with TRBD1 matching 9 bases. CDR1 SGHTA and CDR2 FQGTGA come from the germline V gene. The ends lost 4 bases at V and 5 bases at J; junction bases unmatched: 2. The CDR3 has 13 amino acids.

The chain recombines TRBV5-6 with TRBJ2-7, with D possibly TRBD1 on 5 matching bases. The ends were cut back, 1 base at V and 4 bases at J, with 12 bases in the middle. The CDR3 runs to 14 residues. Germline V gene lookup returns CDR1 SGHDT and CDR2 YYEEEE. The CDR3 sequence: CASSLKGDLYEQYF. In nucleotides, the CDR3 is TGTGCCAGCAGCTTGAAAGGGGATTTGTACGAGCAGTACTTC. Together with reference TRBV5-6 and TRBJ2-7, the CDR3 gives the full variable domain: DAGVTQSPTHLIKTRGQQVTLRCSPKSGHDTVSWYQQALGQGPQFIFQYYEEEERQRGNFPDRFSGHQFPNYSSELNVNALLLGDSALYLCASSLKGDLYEQYFGPGTRLTVT.

The V call is TRBV27, the J call TRBJ2-7, with 8 positions matching TRBD1. The CDR3 loop spans 15 amino acids. Trimming removed 8 bases from V and 2 bases from J; junction bases left unmatched: 11. CDR1 is MNHEY, CDR2 SMNVEV, per germline (reference sequence). Here the CDR3 DNA reads TGTGCCAGCCAGCCGGCGACAGGGGAGGCCTACGAGCAGTACTTC. It specifies CASQPATGEAYEQYF.

The chain recombines TRBV18 with TRBJ2-7, with 8 positions matching TRBD1. Germline lookup yields CDR1 KGHSH and CDR2 LQKENI. This CDR3 is 15 amino acids long. The junction had 6 bases not matched to a gene; V was cut back by 0 bases and J by 5 bases. The CDR3 DNA follows: TGTGCCAGCTCACCACCCGGACAGGGCCCCCACGAGCAGTACTTC. Its protein is CASSPPGQGPHEQYF.

With respect to this clone: Other DNA sequences of this sample code for an identical CDR3. The V call is TRBV4-1, the J call TRBJ1-1, with TRBD1 matching over 7 bases. In germline, CDR1 is MGHRA, CDR2 YSYEKL. CDR3 length equals 14 residues. V shed 0 bases, J shed 3 bases, and the junction held 1 base outside the gene matches. The CDR3 region is CASSQETGDTEAFF. The CDR3 DNA is TGCGCCAGCAGCCAAGAAACAGGGGACACTGAAGCTTTCTTT.

The rearrangement uses TRBV7-9 and TRBJ1-2, with 7 nucleotides matching TRBD1. J was trimmed by 5 bases and V by 4 bases; bases with no gene match: 10. The CDR3 consists of 15 residues. Germline V gives CDR1 SEHNR, CDR2 FQNEAQ (reference sequence). DNA for the CDR3: TGTGCCAGCAGCTCCAATGACAGGGACGCTTATGGCTACACCTTC. Protein: CASSSNDRDAYGYTF.

The chain combines TRBV6-4 with TRBJ2-5; 11 positions agree with TRBD1. The V gene end was trimmed by 2 bases and the J gene end by 2 bases; junction bases not matched to a gene: 13. This CDR3 spans 19 amino acids. Germline lookup yields CDR1 MRHNA and CDR2 SNTAGT. The CDR3 nucleotides are TGTGCCAGCAGTGACGGGGGGACAGGGGGAGATACCTTACAAGAGACCCAGTACTTC. Translating it yields CASSDGGTGGDTLQETQYF.

The chain joins TRBV11-2 to TRBJ1-1; D is ambiguous. The CDR3 has 11 residues. The germline CDR1 and CDR2 sequences are SGHAT and FQNNGV. V lost 5 bases and J lost 1, with 2 bases in between. The CDR3 protein is CASSQNTEAFF. CDR3 nucleotides: TGTGCCAGCAGCCAGAACACTGAAGCTTTCTTT.

The V call is TRBV5-4, the J call TRBJ2-5; 13 bases fit TRBD2. CDR1 and CDR2 from the germline V gene are SGHNT and YYREEE (reference sequence). V was clipped by 0 bases and J by 5 bases; unmatched bases: 13. CDR3 size: 19 residues. CDR3: CASSLDARGLAGARETQYF. DNA for the CDR3: TGTGCCAGCAGCTTGGACGCGAGAGGACTAGCGGGGGCGAGGGAGACCCAGTACTTC.

This clone has just one count. The rearrangement uses TRBV7-2 and TRBJ1-3; D is undetermined. Between the trimmed V and J ends, which lost 1 base and 6 bases, there was a span of 10 bases. The germline CDR1 and CDR2 sequences are SGHTA and FQGNSA. The CDR3 totals 14 residues. CDR3 bases: TGTGCCAGCAGCTTAGGAGGCTCTTTAAACACCATATATTTT. Translating it yields CASSLGGSLNTIYF.

V and J are TRBV7-9 and TRBJ1-1, with no clear D. V was cut by 5 bases and J by 0 bases, with 7 bases left in between. This CDR3 region has 13 residues. The germline CDR1 and CDR2 sequences are SEHNR and FQNEAQ (reference sequence). The CDR3 sequence: CASSPGMNTEAFF. The CDR3 bases are TGTGCCAGCAGCCCCGGGATGAACACTGAAGCTTTCTTT. Using reference TRBV7-9 and TRBJ1-1 for the parts outside the CDR3, the full variable domain is DTGVSQNPRHKITKRGQNVTFRCDPISEHNRLYWYRQTLGQGPEFLTYFQNEAQLEKSRLLSDRFSAERPKGSFSTLEIQRTEQGDSAMYLCASSPGMNTEAFFGQGTRLTVV.

This clone was counted once. This chain uses TRBV4-3 with TRBJ2-1; no definite D call. The CDR3 runs to 17 residues. Germline CDR1 reads LGHNA; CDR2 reads YSLEER. The V gene lost 0 bases and the J gene lost 5 bases, with 17 bases spanning the gap. The CDR3 here is CASSQDPSLSPDNEQFF. CDR3 nucleotide sequence: TGCGCCAGCAGCCAAGACCCCTCATTGAGCCCCGACAATGAGCAGTTCTTC.

The chain combines TRBV4-3 with TRBJ1-5, with 9 bases matching TRBD1. Germline V gives CDR1 LGHNA, CDR2 YSLEER. With V trimmed by 1 base and J by 5 bases, 3 bases remained unmatched. The CDR3 spans 15 residues. The DNA for the CDR3 is TGCGCCAGCAGCCAAGGGACAGGGGCTTATCAGCCCCAGCATTTT. It is translated as CASSQGTGAYQPQHF.

The chain uses TRBV23-1 and TRBJ1-6, with TRBD1 identical over 10 bases. TRBV23-1 is classed as an ORF, of uncertain function. The CDR3 totals 19 residues. After removal of 8 bases from V and 1 base from J, the junction contained 14 bases not matched to a gene. CDR3 sequence: CASDPGTGVVVSYNSPLHF. CDR3 DNA: TGCGCCAGCGATCCCGGGACAGGGGTTGTAGTTTCCTATAATTCACCCCTCCACTTT.

The CDR3 is CASSSTGVNTEAFF. DNA of the CDR3: TGTGCCAGCAGTTCTACAGGTGTGAACACTGAAGCTTTCTTT. The chain is built from TRBV6-1 and TRBJ1-1; D is possibly TRBD1 (5 bases). Germline values: CDR1 MNHNS, CDR2 SASEGT. Trimming took 5 bases from V and 0 from J, leaving 10 bases between them. The length of the CDR3 is 14 residues.

J is TRBJ1-3 and V is TRBV30, with 7 bases identical to TRBD1. With V trimmed by 4 bases and J by 2 bases, 2 bases remained unmatched. The germline CDR1 and CDR2 sequences are GTSNPN and SVGIG (reference sequence). The CDR3 is 13 amino acids. The CDR3 DNA sequence: TGTGCCTGGACCCAGGGGGCTGGAAACACCATATATTTT. It codes for CAWTQGAGNTIYF.